The source of this TCR beta chain is a study of human T cells and chemical hapten exposure. On the study more broadly: Patients additionally received therapeutic doses of diphenylcyclopropenone on the scalp once a week, and this continued throughout the roughly 26-week study. Alopecia areata, totalis or universalis affected patients who were mostly female.

This clonotype was observed a single time. Described time point: patch test 3, about 24 weeks after DPC sensitization. Stated treatment: therapeutic diphenylcyclopropenone sensitization with weekly scalp DPC. Participating donors were patients with alopecia, aged 18 to 70 years, considered appropriate candidates for DPC. RNA extraction used unfractionated whole blood as the source of total RNA. MiXCR, run by TCRdb on the RACE reads, gives a single entry per CDR3 protein. Of 80,000 to 100,000 distinct CDR3 sequences listed, 10% to 11% are singletons. Per germline, CDR1 LNHDA and CDR2 SQIVND (reference sequence). With 6 bases removed from V and 11 bases from J, the gap between germline ends came to 20 bases. This CDR3 has 14 amino acids.

The receptor's source is a woman aged 45-59 years with alopecia areata. Some clones in this sample may be carry-over from other donors' samples. Sample: whole blood, taken in connection with sensitization to the hapten diphenylcyclopropenone (DPC). V gene TRBV19 combines with J gene TRBJ1-5; no clear D. CDR3 nucleotides: TGTGCCAGTAGCGCCGGAGGGCGGCTAAAGTCCCAGCATTTT. It encodes CASSAGGRLKSQHF.